Below, one TCR beta chain is given with its context. The antigen remains undetermined. Germline V gives CDR1 LGHNA, CDR2 YSLEER. V shed 4 bases, J shed 4 bases, and the junction held 6 bases outside the gene matches. The CDR3 loop spans 15 amino acids. Sequencing used immunoSEQ multiplex PCR; TCRdb keeps in-frame clones, though not all of them. The sample records around 75,000 clones, approximately 80% being singletons. The data stem from a study of cytomegalovirus exposure and HLA in healthy donors. General study results and limits: A few of the chains that were CMV-associated were confirmed in vitro to be specific for CMV antigens.

V is TRBV4-3 and J is TRBJ2-3; 9 bases are shared with TRBD1. The origin of this receptor is a young man in good health and CMV-seronegative. The sequencing sample was made of PBMCs. The CDR3 is CASSLRTGDADTQYF. The DNA of the CDR3 is TGCGCCAGCAGCCTCCGGACAGGGGACGCAGATACGCAGTATTTT.